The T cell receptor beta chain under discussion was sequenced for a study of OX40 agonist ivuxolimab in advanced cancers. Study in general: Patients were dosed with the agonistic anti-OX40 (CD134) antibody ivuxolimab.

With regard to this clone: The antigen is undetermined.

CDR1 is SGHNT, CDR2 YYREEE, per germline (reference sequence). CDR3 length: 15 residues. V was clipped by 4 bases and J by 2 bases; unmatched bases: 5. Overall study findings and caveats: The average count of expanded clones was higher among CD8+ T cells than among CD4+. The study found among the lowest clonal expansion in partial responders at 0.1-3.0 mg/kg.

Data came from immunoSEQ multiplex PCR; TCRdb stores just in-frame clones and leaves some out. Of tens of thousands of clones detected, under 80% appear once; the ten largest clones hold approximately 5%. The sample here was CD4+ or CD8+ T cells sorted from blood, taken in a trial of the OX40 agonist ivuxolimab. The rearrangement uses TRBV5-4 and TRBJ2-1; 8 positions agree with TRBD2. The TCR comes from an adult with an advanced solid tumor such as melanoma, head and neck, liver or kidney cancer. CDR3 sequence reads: CASSPGTRTYNEQFF. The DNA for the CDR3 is TGTGCCAGCAGCCCCGGGACTAGAACCTACAATGAGCAGTTCTTC.